Listed here are 6 T cell receptor beta chains from one sample, sequenced in a study of shared clonotypes between healthy human individuals. Some clones are missing from TCRdb's copy, which holds only in-frame ones; the method was immunoSEQ multiplex PCR. The table records about 680,000 clones, roughly 72% of them present only once. What was sequenced was memory CD4+ T cells sorted from blood. Sample subset: CD45RA-negative fraction. Receptors were obtained from a woman aged 30 to 39 in good health.

This rearrangement joins TRBV6-1 to TRBJ2-7, with D possibly matching TRBD2 (6 bases). This CDR3 has 14 amino acids. With 8 bases removed from V and 1 base from J, the gap between germline ends came to 15 bases. The V gene's germline CDR1 is MNHNS and CDR2 SASEGT. For the CDR3, the DNA is TGTGCCAGCCATACTTCGGGAGCGTCCTACGAGCAGTACTTC. It is translated as CASHTSGASYEQYF.

This clone was detected a few times. This CDR3 is CASSEDVAPGTDTQYF. The CDR3 coding sequence is TGTGCCAGCAGTGAAGATGTGGCCCCCGGCACAGATACGCAGTATTTT. The rearrangement joins TRBV2 to TRBJ2-3; the D is unclear. V lost 1 base to trimming and J lost 1 base, with 12 bases between them. Germline loops: CDR1 SNHLY, CDR2 FYNNEI. The CDR3 extends over 16 amino acids. The full variable domain, with the rest looked up from reference TRBV2 and TRBJ2-3, is EPEVTQTPSHQVTQMGQEVILRCVPISNHLYFYWYRQILGQKVEFLVSFYNNEISEKSEIFDDQFSVERPDGSNFTLKIRSTKLEDSAMYFCASSEDVAPGTDTQYFGPGTRLTVL.

The table lists this clone with a few counts. The chain uses TRBV6-1 and TRBJ1-5, with a possible D match to TRBD1 (5 bases). Per the germline V gene, CDR1 is MNHNS and CDR2 is SASEGT. The CDR3 consists of 13 residues. V was shortened by 3 bases and J by 8 bases, with 11 bases between the two germline ends. The CDR3 bases are TGTGCCAGCAGTGACGTCAGGGTGGAGCCCCAGCATTTT. This codes for CASSDVRVEPQHF.

This chain joins TRBV5-1 and TRBJ2-7; 11 nucleotides line up with TRBD2. Germline trimming cut 3 bases from V and 3 bases from J; bases unmatched to any gene: 2. The germline gives CDR1 SGHRS, CDR2 YFSETQ. CDR3 length: 14 amino acids. The CDR3 is CASSSTSGSYEQYF. As DNA, the CDR3 is TGCGCCAGCAGCTCCACTAGCGGGAGCTACGAGCAGTACTTC.

The CDR3 DNA is TGTGCCAGCAGCCCGCCCGGTACAGTCCAAGAGACCCAGTACTTC. This sequence encodes CASSPPGTVQETQYF. The chain recombines TRBV7-9 with TRBJ2-5, with D unclear. The CDR3 runs to 15 residues. V was cut by 5 bases and J by 1 base, with 14 bases left in between. The germline V gene encodes CDR1 SEHNR and CDR2 FQNEAQ (reference sequence).

The CDR3 protein is CASRKGTSDPGYEQYF. The CDR3 DNA sequence: TGTGCCAGCAGGAAGGGGACTAGCGATCCGGGCTACGAGCAGTACTTC. The rearrangement links TRBV27 to TRBJ2-7, with TRBD2 identical over 10 bases. The V gene end was trimmed by 6 bases and the J gene end by 3 bases; junction bases not matched to a gene: 11. Germline lookup yields CDR1 MNHEY and CDR2 SMNVEV (reference sequence). This CDR3 is built from 16 residues.